A single sample is the source of the 14 T cell receptor beta chains below, sequenced in a study of T-cell memory formation after mild COVID-19. TCRdb re-analysed the 5' RACE reads in MiXCR, keeping a single row per CDR3 protein. In the table there are a few hundred thousand distinct CDR3 sequences, about 13% of which are singletons. Material for sequencing was PBMCs or a T cell subset sorted from them (not recorded which). These receptors were taken from a man aged 18 to 29 who had mild COVID-19 (a few samples of this study predate the infection). Cell type and time point are not known.

In this sample, this clonotype turned up a few times. The chain recombines TRBV6-5 with TRBJ1-5, with D unresolved. Germline CDR1 MNHEY, CDR2 SVGAGI. The CDR3 runs to 13 residues. Trimming removed 6 bases at V and 0 bases at J, with 6 bases between. CDR3 sequence: CASRGGSNQPQHF. CDR3 in DNA: TGTGCCAGCAGAGGCGGTAGCAATCAGCCCCAGCATTTT.

This chain connects TRBV12-3 or TRBV12-4 to TRBJ2-2, with 8 bases aligning to TRBD2. The CDR3 contains 15 residues. Trimming cost V 5 bases and J 0 bases; bases outside gene matches: 2. CDR3 sequence reads: CASSDGGANTGELFF. For the CDR3, the DNA is TGTGCCAGCAGTGACGGGGGGGCGAACACCGGGGAGCTGTTTTTT.

In this sample, this clonotype turned up a few times. This chain connects TRBV6-5 to TRBJ2-1, with D perhaps TRBD2 (5 bases). Deletions cut 7 bases from V and 0 bases from J, with 19 bases between. The CDR3 has 17 residues. Looked up from germline, CDR1 is MNHEY and CDR2 is SVGAGI. The CDR3 sequence is CASIPFWEPSSYNEQFF. In nucleotides, the CDR3 is TGTGCCAGCATCCCATTTTGGGAGCCGAGCTCCTACAATGAGCAGTTCTTC.

The V call is TRBV5-1, the J call TRBJ2-2; 11 bases match TRBD1. The CDR3 is 14 residues long. Looked up from germline, CDR1 is SGHRS and CDR2 is YFSETQ. The junction had 4 bases not matched to a gene; V was cut back by 6 bases and J by 6 bases. The CDR3 sequence is CASKGQGASGELFF. The CDR3 DNA reads as TGCGCCAGCAAAGGACAGGGGGCGTCCGGGGAGCTGTTTTTT.

The chain joins TRBV12-3 or TRBV12-4 to TRBJ1-5; D remains ambiguous. Trimming removed 5 bases from V and 9 bases from J, with 17 bases in between. This CDR3 is built from 14 residues. The CDR3 nucleotides read TGTGCCAGCAGTCCCAATTTGGACCTCCCGCCCCAGCATTTT. Translation: CASSPNLDLPPQHF.

This clonotype showed up many times. V is TRBV5-1 and J is TRBJ2-5, with D possibly TRBD1 on 6 matching bases. This CDR3 spans 15 amino acids. Looked up from germline, CDR1 is SGHRS and CDR2 is YFSETQ. The germline V and J ends were trimmed by 4 bases and 5 bases, with 18 bases remaining between them. The CDR3: CASSRDNRAEETQYF. The CDR3 region has the DNA TGCGCCAGCAGCCGGGACAACCGGGCTGAGGAGACCCAGTACTTC.

The V call is TRBV12-3 or TRBV12-4, the J call TRBJ1-4; 8 positions match TRBD1. The ends lost 4 bases at V and 8 bases at J; junction bases unmatched: 6. The CDR3 spans 14 residues. The CDR3 region is CASSSGQGGEKLFF. DNA of the CDR3: TGTGCCAGCAGTTCTGGACAGGGTGGGGAAAAACTGTTTTTT.

A few counts support this clonotype. The J gene is TRBJ2-2, the V gene TRBV4-3, with D unresolved. The V gene's germline CDR1 is LGHNA and CDR2 YSLEER. The V gene lost 2 bases and the J gene lost 1 base, with 8 bases spanning the gap. CDR3 size: 15 residues. The CDR3 sequence is CASSQPPGNTGELFF. The CDR3 nucleotides read TGCGCCAGCAGCCAACCCCCCGGGAACACCGGGGAGCTGTTTTTT.

The genes are TRBV7-9 and TRBJ2-3, with D perhaps matching TRBD1 or TRBD2 (5 bases each). V lost 4 bases and J 0 bases, leaving 17 bases between the germline ends. The germline V gene has CDR1 SEHNR and CDR2 FQNEAQ (reference sequence). The CDR3 extends over 17 amino acids. CDR3: CASSSPGRSASTDTQYF. CDR3 coding DNA: TGTGCCAGCAGCTCCCCGGGGCGGAGCGCTAGCACAGATACGCAGTATTTT. Complete variable domain (other parts from reference TRBV7-9 and TRBJ2-3): DTGVSQNPRHKITKRGQNVTFRCDPISEHNRLYWYRQTLGQGPEFLTYFQNEAQLEKSRLLSDRFSAERPKGSFSTLEIQRTEQGDSAMYLCASSSPGRSASTDTQYFGPGTRLTVL.

The chain couples TRBV5-1 to TRBJ1-1, with D possibly matching TRBD1 (6 bases). Per the germline V gene, CDR1 is SGHRS and CDR2 is YFSETQ. The ends were cut back, 4 bases at V and 2 bases at J, with 12 bases in the middle. The CDR3 sequence is 14 residues long. The CDR3 nucleotides read TGCGCCAGCAGCACGGGACAAGTCAACACTGAAGCTTTCTTT. This sequence encodes CASSTGQVNTEAFF.

This clonotype occurred a few times. The V and J genes are TRBV30 and TRBJ2-1, with 10 bases that match TRBD2. The CDR3 is 17 residues long. Germline V gene lookup returns CDR1 GTSNPN and CDR2 SVGIG (reference sequence). The junction had 8 bases not matched to a gene; V was cut back by 2 bases and J by 1 base. As DNA, the CDR3 is TGTGCCTGGAGTTCAGCAAGGACTAGCGGATCCTACAATGAGCAGTTCTTC. Its translation is CAWSSARTSGSYNEQFF. The full variable domain, rest sourced from reference TRBV30 and TRBJ2-1, is SQTIHQWPATLVQPVGSPLSLECTVEGTSNPNLYWYRQAAGRGLQLLFYSVGIGQISSEVPQNLSASRPQDRQFILSSKKLLLSDSGFYLCAWSSARTSGSYNEQFFGPGTRLTVL.

The table lists this clonotype with a few counts. V is TRBV9 and J is TRBJ2-3; tentatively, D is TRBD2 (6 bases). This CDR3 has 14 residues. The ends were cut back, 3 bases at V and 4 bases at J, with 12 bases in the middle. Germline-derived CDR1 and CDR2 are SGDLS and YYNGEE. CDR3 nucleotides: TGTGCCAGCAGCGCGACAGCTAGCGCAGATACGCAGTATTTT. Its protein product is CASSATASADTQYF.

This rearrangement joins TRBV2 to TRBJ1-5, with 7 bases matching TRBD1. The CDR3 has 18 residues. V lost 3 bases to trimming and J lost 4 bases; unmatched junction nucleotides: 15. The germline CDR1 and CDR2 sequences are SNHLY and FYNNEI. CDR3 in amino acids: CASSDPDKGARINQPQHF. CDR3 sequence (DNA): TGTGCCAGCAGTGATCCAGATAAGGGGGCCCGAATAAATCAGCCCCAGCATTTT.

This clonotype has more than one count but fewer than ten. The rearrangement uses TRBV25-1 and TRBJ2-1; possible D gene TRBD1, 5 bases. The V and J ends lost 0 bases and 8 bases respectively, with 14 bases between them. The CDR3 runs 15 residues. The V gene's germline CDR1 is MGHDK and CDR2 SYGVNS. CDR3 residues: CASSEYLVRDHEQFF. The CDR3 nucleotides are TGTGCCAGCAGTGAATACTTAGTCAGGGATCATGAGCAGTTCTTC. The full variable domain, with the rest looked up from reference TRBV25-1 and TRBJ2-1, is EADIYQTPRYLVIGTGKKITLECSQTMGHDKMYWYQQDPGMELHLIHYSYGVNSTEKGDLSSESTVSRIRTEHFPLTLESARPSHTSQYLCASSEYLVRDHEQFFGPGTRLTVL.